This is a list of T cell receptor beta chains from one sample in a study of naive and memory T cell subsets. A single record per CDR3 protein comes from TCRdb applying MiXCR to the UMI-ligation and nested PCR reads. The repertoire holds around 30,000 distinct CDR3 sequences, with about 11% as singletons. The sample comprised effector memory CD4+ T cells from blood. Every receptor here comes from a human donor in good health. CDR3s include the opening cysteine and the closing phenylalanine or tryptophan. The D gene is left open where the match is weak. Clone size is stated in some rows and not others, as once, few, many or a class when expanded.

TRBJ2-1,medium-sized,TRBD1,TRBV2,TGTGCCATCTCGGGACAGGCCCTTTACAATGAGCAGTTCTTC,CAISGQALYNEQFF
TRBJ2-7,many,NA,TRBV6-2/TRBV6-3,TGTGCCAGCAGTACTCAACCGGGACCGCTAGAGCAGTACTTC,CASSTQPGPLEQYF
TRBJ1-5,NA,NA,TRBV3-1,TGTGCCAGCAGCCAATTCGGTGGCAATCAGCCCCAGCATTTT,CASSQFGGNQPQHF
TRBJ2-2,NA,TRBD2,TRBV14,TGTGCCAGCAGCCCCTTTGTAGCGGGAGTCACCGGGGAGCTGTTTTTT,CASSPFVAGVTGELFF
TRBJ2-7,many,NA,TRBV4-2,TGTGCCAGCAGCCAGGCGTCGGGCTTGAGCTTCTACGAGCAGTACTTC,CASSQASGLSFYEQYF
TRBJ2-7,few,NA,TRBV14,TGTGCCAGCAGCCCAGGAGTACAGGCGCAGTACTTC,CASSPGVQAQYF
TRBJ2-1,NA,NA,TRBV5-4,TGTGCCAGCAGCCGCCACTACAATGAGCAGTTCTTC,CASSRHYNEQFF
TRBJ1-5,NA,NA,TRBV12-3/TRBV12-4,TGTGCCAGCAGTCCGTACAATCAGCCCCAGCATTTT,CASSPYNQPQHF
TRBJ1-1,NA,NA,TRBV7-9,TGTGCCAGCAGCTTGGGGGACATGTGGGCTTTCTTT,CASSLGDMWAFF
TRBJ2-5,NA,TRBD2,TRBV20-1,TGCAGTACGGGACTACAAGAGACCCAGTACTTC,CSTGLQETQYF
TRBJ2-7,many,NA,TRBV6-1,TGTGCCAGCAGTAGATCTGGAGGCGAGCAGTACTTC,CASSRSGGEQYF
TRBJ1-5,many,TRBD1,TRBV6-2/TRBV6-3,TGTGCCAGCAGAAAACAGGGGGCCGGGAGCAATCAGCCCCAGCATTTT,CASRKQGAGSNQPQHF
TRBJ2-4,NA,NA,TRBV7-2,TGTGCCAGCAGCCCCCGGGGGGCCCCGGGAGTTAGCATTCAGTACTTC,CASSPRGAPGVSIQYF
TRBJ1-4,many,NA,TRBV7-9,TGTGCCAGCAGCTCCCAAGGATTAGCAACTAATGAAAAACTGTTTTTT,CASSSQGLATNEKLFF
TRBJ2-5,NA,TRBD1,TRBV27,TGTGCCAGCAGACTACAGGGGTGGGGTAGCGAGACCCAGTACTTC,CASRLQGWGSETQYF
TRBJ1-6,NA,NA,TRBV27,TGTGCCAGCAGTTTTCTGGGAGGTGTCAATAATTCACCCCTCCACTTT,CASSFLGGVNNSPLHF
TRBJ1-1,medium-sized,NA,TRBV7-9,TGTGCCAGCAGCATGACAGCCATGAACACTGAAGCTTTCTTT,CASSMTAMNTEAFF
TRBJ2-3,many,NA,TRBV7-2,TGTGCCAGCAGCTCTCAAGTGGGTACGCAGTATTTT,CASSSQVGTQYF
TRBJ2-1,many,TRBD2,TRBV11-2,TGTGCCAGCAGCTTAGGGACTAGCGGAAATGAGCAGTTCTTC,CASSLGTSGNEQFF
TRBJ1-6,few,TRBD1,TRBV30,TGTGCCTGGAGTGTACGGGGACAGGCAGTTTCACCCCTCCACTTT,CAWSVRGQAVSPLHF
TRBJ1-2,few,TRBD1,TRBV28,TGTGCCAGCAGGGGCGGGACAGGAGAAGGTGGCTACACCTTC,CASRGGTGEGGYTF
TRBJ1-1,NA,NA,TRBV20-1,TGCAGTGCTGGGAAGAGTTTGATGAACACTGAAGCTTTCTTT,CSAGKSLMNTEAFF
TRBJ2-1,NA,TRBD1,TRBV6-5,TGTGCCAGCAGACTAGGGACAGGGGGCCGAAATGAGCAGTTCTTC,CASRLGTGGRNEQFF
TRBJ2-7,many,TRBD1,TRBV2,TGTGCTTCACACCGGGACAGGGTCCACGAGCAGTACTTC,CASHRDRVHEQYF
TRBJ2-7,many,NA,TRBV7-8,TGTGCCAGCAGCTTAGGGCCGACAGCCTACGAGCAGTACTTC,CASSLGPTAYEQYF
TRBJ2-6,many,NA,TRBV4-3,TGCGCCAGCAGTAGGGACCAACGGAACTCTGGGGCCAACGTCCTGACTTTC,CASSRDQRNSGANVLTF
TRBJ2-7,many,NA,TRBV20-1,TGCAGTGCTAGAGGAAATCAGGAAAGGTACGAGCAGTACTTC,CSARGNQERYEQYF
TRBJ1-2,many,NA,TRBV5-6,TGTGCCAGCAGCCCTACAGGGCCCCCTGGCTATGGCTACACCTTC,CASSPTGPPGYGYTF
TRBJ2-7,NA,NA,TRBV6-2/TRBV6-3,TGTGCCAGCACGCCGGGGGGCGGTAAGGCCTACGAGCAGTACTTC,CASTPGGGKAYEQYF
TRBJ2-4,many,NA,TRBV21-1,TGTGCCAGCAGGACCCCCAGGGACACCCGGGTAGCCAAAAACATTCAGTACTTC,CASRTPRDTRVAKNIQYF
TRBJ1-3,few,NA,TRBV5-4,TGTGCCAGCAGCTTTTCGGCCAGCTCTGGAAACACCATATATTTT,CASSFSASSGNTIYF
TRBJ1-6,many,NA,TRBV6-5,TGTGCCAGCAGTTACGAGGCCAATTCACCCCTCCACTTT,CASSYEANSPLHF
TRBJ1-1,NA,NA,TRBV14,TGTGCCAGCAGCGCCGGCCTGGGTACTGAAGCTTTCTTT,CASSAGLGTEAFF
TRBJ1-1,NA,TRBD1,TRBV4-3,TGCGCCAGCAGCCAAGTGCTAACCTCCGGGACAGGGAACACTGAAGCTTTCTTT,CASSQVLTSGTGNTEAFF
TRBJ2-2,NA,TRBD2,TRBV7-9,TGTGCCAGCAGCCGTTACACGGGAGGGAGGAGTTATACCGGGGAGCTGTTTTTT,CASSRYTGGRSYTGELFF
TRBJ1-1,NA,NA,TRBV12-3/TRBV12-4,TGTGCCAGCAGTTCCCCCTTCGGGGACACTGATGCTTTCTTT,CASSSPFGDTDAFF
TRBJ1-2,many,TRBD1,TRBV20-1,TGCAGTGCAAACTTACCCGACAGGGACCCTGCCTATGGCTACACCTTC,CSANLPDRDPAYGYTF
TRBJ2-7,many,TRBD2,TRBV6-2/TRBV6-3,TGTGCCAGCAGTTACAGTGGGACTAGAGGATACGAGCAGTACTTC,CASSYSGTRGYEQYF
TRBJ2-1,few,NA,TRBV20-1,TGCAGTGCTAGTTTGACAGGACTTAGTAGTGAGCAGTTCTTC,CSASLTGLSSEQFF
TRBJ2-1,few,TRBD1,TRBV20-1,TGCAGTGCCAAGAGACAGGGGGGCAATGAGCAGTTCTTC,CSAKRQGGNEQFF
TRBJ2-2,NA,TRBD2,TRBV6-2/TRBV6-3,TGTGCCAGCAGTCCACTAGCGGGAGAGGTTCTGAGGAACACCGGGGAGCTGTTTTTT,CASSPLAGEVLRNTGELFF
TRBJ2-1,NA,NA,TRBV29-1,TGCAGCGTTGAAAGAGCGGGCGGGCAGTTCTTC,CSVERAGGQFF
TRBJ2-1,NA,NA,TRBV7-2,TGTGCCAGCAGCCCCAGAGTTCCCTCCTACAATGAGCAGTTCTTC,CASSPRVPSYNEQFF
TRBJ2-7,few,NA,TRBV4-2,TGTGCCAGCAGCCAAGGGCCAGTTAACTACGAGCAGTACTTC,CASSQGPVNYEQYF
TRBJ2-7,once,TRBD1,TRBV11-1,TGTGCCAGCAGCTTAGACAGGGGGCTCTCCGAGCAGTACTTC,CASSLDRGLSEQYF
TRBJ1-5,medium-sized,NA,TRBV18,TGTGCCAGCTCCCTTGGGGAGGGTGGCAATCAGCCCCAGCATTTT,CASSLGEGGNQPQHF
TRBJ1-6,NA,NA,TRBV7-8,TGTGCCAGCAGCTTAGACTCTTCACCCCTCCACTTT,CASSLDSSPLHF
TRBJ2-1,many,NA,TRBV19,TGTGCCAGTAGTTGGTCAAAAAATGAGCAGTTCTTC,CASSWSKNEQFF
TRBJ2-7,hyperexpanded,NA,TRBV25-1,TGTGCCAGCAGTGAACACGGGAGTGCTGACGAGCAGTACTTC,CASSEHGSADEQYF
TRBJ1-2,many,NA,TRBV4-3,TGCGCCAGCAGCCAAGTTCCGGCCTACTATGGCTACACCTTC,CASSQVPAYYGYTF
TRBJ1-2,many,NA,TRBV11-2,TGTGCCAGCAGCTCCCAGCAGGGGACCTATGGCTACACCTTC,CASSSQQGTYGYTF
TRBJ2-3,many,TRBD2,TRBV14,TGTGCCAGCAGCCAGGGGGGGAAGGCCAGCACAGATACGCAGTATTTT,CASSQGGKASTDTQYF
TRBJ1-1,NA,NA,TRBV19,TGTGCCAGTAGTATTAGGAGGCGGGAGAACACTGAAGCTTTCTTT,CASSIRRRENTEAFF
TRBJ2-3,few,NA,TRBV5-1,TGCGCCAGCAGCTTGGGGGGTTTCTCAGATACGCAGTATTTT,CASSLGGFSDTQYF
TRBJ1-2,many,NA,TRBV10-2,TGCGCCAGCAGTGAGTCGTCTGGGCAGGCTGGGAATGGCTACACCTTC,CASSESSGQAGNGYTF